These 30 T cell receptor beta chains originate from one sample sequenced in a study of neurological immune-mediated disorders. TCRdb reanalysed the 5' RACE reads using MiXCR and keeps one entry per CDR3 protein. Of tens of thousands of distinct CDR3 sequences listed, less than 15% are singletons. Sequenced material: PBMCs. All receptors derive from a woman between 45 and 60 years old in good health.

The chain carries TRBV7-3 and TRBJ2-1, with a possible D match to TRBD2 (6 bases). Germline V gene sequence: CDR1 SGHTA, CDR2 FQGTGA. V was pared by 5 bases and J by 0 bases, with 11 bases between. The CDR3 is made up of 15 amino acids. CDR3 loop: CASSPVRDSYNEQFF. The CDR3, as DNA: TGTGCCAGCAGCCCTGTGCGGGACTCCTACAATGAGCAGTTCTTC.

This clonotype was detected ten times or more. V and J are TRBV29-1 and TRBJ2-4; D unresolved. The CDR3 runs 18 residues. Germline CDR1 reads SQVTM; CDR2 reads ANQGSEA. Between the trimmed V and J ends, which lost 0 bases and 6 bases, there was a span of 24 bases. Here the CDR3 DNA reads TGCAGCGTTGAAGATCGAGGTGGCAGACAAGCGTATTCAAACATTCAGTACTTC. Its translation is CSVEDRGGRQAYSNIQYF.

This clonotype was detected a few times. V is TRBV5-1 and J is TRBJ2-2, with D possibly matching TRBD1 (5 bases). This CDR3 spans 14 amino acids. The V and J ends lost 4 bases and 6 bases respectively, with 13 bases between them. Germline loops: CDR1 SGHRS, CDR2 YFSETQ. As DNA, the CDR3 is TGCGCCAGCAGCCAACAGGAAAGGCCCGGGGAGCTGTTTTTT. The encoded protein is CASSQQERPGELFF.

This clonotype was seen just once. A much more abundant neighbour one base away suggests this may be a read error. This chain joins TRBV5-1 and TRBJ1-1; no reliable D call. Germline CDR1 and CDR2: SGHRS and YFSETQ. This CDR3 has 15 residues. The CDR3 is CTSSLDSLVGLRAFF. CDR3 DNA sequence: TGCACCAGCAGCTTGGACTCTCTAGTGGGTCTTCGAGCTTTCTTT.

The sample holds a few counts of this clonotype. The rearrangement links TRBV5-1 to TRBJ1-2; 8 nucleotides line up with TRBD1. CDR3 length: 15 amino acids. Unmatched junction bases numbered 4, after V lost 0 bases and J lost 3 bases. CDR1 and CDR2 (germline): SGHRS, YFSETQ. As DNA, the CDR3 is TGCGCCAGCAGCTTGGGATCGGGACAGGACTATGGCTACACCTTC. Amino acid sequence: CASSLGSGQDYGYTF. Variable domain in full (rest from reference TRBV5-1 and TRBJ1-2): KAGVTQTPRYLIKTRGQQVTLSCSPISGHRSVSWYQQTPGQGLQFLFEYFSETQRNKGNFPGRFSGRQFSNSRSEMNVSTLELGDSALYLCASSLGSGQDYGYTFGSGTRLTVV.

This clonotype was seen ten or more times. J is TRBJ1-5 and V is TRBV7-2; D is perhaps TRBD1 (6 bases). The CDR3 is 15 residues long. The V gene lost 3 bases and the J gene lost 7 bases, with 16 bases spanning the gap. Per the germline V gene, CDR1 is SGHTA and CDR2 is FQGNSA. CDR3 in DNA: TGTGCCAGCAGCTTGAGCCCCGGGGGCGGACAGCCCCAGCATTTT. The encoded protein is CASSLSPGGGQPQHF.

For this clonotype: The junction and the germline gene differ at one end; a read error may be behind it. V is TRBV7-2 and J is TRBJ1-5; D gene uncertain. Germline CDR1 reads SGHTA; CDR2 reads FQGNSA. This CDR3 comprises 14 residues. The CDR3 loop reads CASSLGYSNHPQHF. CDR3 nucleotide sequence: TGTGCGAGCAGCCTCGGTTATAGCAATCACCCCCAGCATTTT.

This clonotype occurred a few times. The chain links TRBV5-1 to TRBJ2-1, with TRBD2 matching 14 bases. This CDR3 has 15 amino acids. J lost 10 bases, V lost 6 bases, and 9 bases had no gene match. The germline V gene encodes CDR1 SGHRS and CDR2 YFSETQ. CDR3 in amino acids: CASTGGTSGGREQFF. CDR3 DNA sequence: TGCGCCAGCACAGGGGGGACTAGCGGGGGACGGGAGCAGTTCTTC.

The sample holds many counts of this clonotype. The chain recombines TRBV2 with TRBJ2-7; unclear D gene. This CDR3 has 11 amino acids. Germline V gene sequence: CDR1 SNHLY, CDR2 FYNNEI. V gave up 8 bases and J gave up 5 bases, with 10 bases separating them. This CDR3 reads CASGQGNEQYF. The CDR3 DNA follows: TGTGCCAGCGGGCAAGGTAACGAGCAGTACTTC.

This clonotype has only a few counts. The rearrangement joins TRBV7-3 to TRBJ1-3; possibly TRBD1 for D (6 bases). Trimming removed 0 bases at V and 1 base at J, with 7 bases between. The CDR3 totals 15 residues. Germline V lookup: CDR1 SGHTA, CDR2 FQGTGA. The CDR3 region is CASSLTGGSGNTIYF. The CDR3 DNA follows: TGTGCCAGCAGCTTAACAGGGGGGTCTGGAAACACCATATATTTT.

Many counts were recorded for this clonotype. CDR3 sequence reads: CASSSLRGYEKLFF. Here the CDR3 DNA reads TGTGCCAGCAGTTCACTTAGGGGTTATGAAAAACTGTTTTTT. This sequence joins TRBV28 and TRBJ1-4; weak D call: TRBD1 (5 bases). This CDR3 has 14 residues. Germline CDR1 and CDR2: MDHEN and SYDVKM. V shed 4 bases and J shed 6 bases, with 12 bases lying between them.

At least ten counts were recorded for this clonotype. The chain recombines TRBV20-1 with TRBJ2-3; D is unclear. The CDR3 has 12 residues. The V end lost 1 base, the J end lost 6 bases, and 8 bases lay between the germline ends. Per germline, CDR1 DFQATT and CDR2 SNEGSKA (reference sequence). The chain's CDR3 is CSARAWVDTQYF. CDR3 nucleotide sequence: TGCAGTGCTAGAGCGTGGGTTGATACGCAGTATTTT.

In its sample, this clonotype was seen many times. The CDR3 is CASSPDWSGREQYF. The CDR3 coding sequence is TGTGCCAGCAGCCCGGACTGGTCCGGTCGCGAGCAGTACTTC. The V and J genes are TRBV14 and TRBJ2-7; maybe TRBD2 (5 bases). The germline V gene encodes CDR1 SGHDN and CDR2 FVKESK. Deletions cut 4 bases from V and 6 bases from J, with 16 bases between. The CDR3 extends over 14 amino acids.

This clonotype appeared many times. The genes are TRBV29-1 and TRBJ2-3; 9 nucleotides align to TRBD2. Germline loops: CDR1 SQVTM, CDR2 ANQGSEA. V was pared by 6 bases and J by 2 bases, with 9 bases of the junction left unmatched. This CDR3 is built from 15 residues. For the CDR3, the DNA is TGCAGCGTCCCTAGGACTAGCGCCTCCACAGATACGCAGTATTTT. Amino acids: CSVPRTSASTDTQYF.

To note about this clonotype: A much larger clone is a single base away; this may be a read error. The CDR3 region has the DNA TGTGTCAGCTCACCAACAGTGGGCGAAAAACTGTTTTTT. It encodes CVSSPTVGEKLFF. The chain couples TRBV18 to TRBJ1-4; D not resolved. The CDR3 sequence is 13 residues long. Looked up from germline, CDR1 is KGHSH and CDR2 is LQKENI.

This clonotype has at least ten counts. The chain uses TRBV28 and TRBJ2-6; 9 nucleotides align to TRBD1. CDR3 size: 17 residues. The J segment lost 2 bases and the V segment lost 4 bases, leaving 6 bases of the junction unmatched. CDR1 MDHEN and CDR2 SYDVKM come from the germline V gene. The CDR3 coding sequence is TGTGCCAGCAGTTCCAGGACAGGGGCGCCTGGGGCCAACGTCCTGACTTTC. Protein product: CASSSRTGAPGANVLTF.

This clonotype has a count of ten or more. This rearrangement joins TRBV20-1 to TRBJ1-1; D not certain. The CDR3 loop spans 14 amino acids. CDR1 is DFQATT, CDR2 SNEGSKA, per germline (reference sequence). Trimming removed 5 bases at V and 1 base at J, with 14 bases between. CDR3 amino acids: CSAPPFAGNTEAFF. Written as DNA, the CDR3 is TGCAGTGCTCCACCGTTCGCAGGGAACACTGAAGCTTTCTTT.

The V call is TRBV12-3 or TRBV12-4, the J call TRBJ1-2; D is possibly TRBD1 (5 bases). Trimming cost V 1 base and J 6 bases, with 12 bases left between them. The CDR3 sequence is 14 residues long. CDR3 nucleotide sequence: TGTGCCAGCAGTTTAGGGCAGGGTGTGCATGGCTACACCTTC. It translates to CASSLGQGVHGYTF.

This clonotype has ten or more counts. The chain employs TRBV20-1 and TRBJ2-5; 7 positions agree with TRBD1. V trimming: 5 bases; J trimming: 2 bases; junction bases outside the gene matches: 8. CDR1 and CDR2 (germline): DFQATT, SNEGSKA (reference sequence). The CDR3 is made up of 14 amino acids. CDR3 protein: CSAGRGGIQETQYF. The DNA of the CDR3 is TGCAGTGCTGGAAGAGGGGGCATACAAGAGACCCAGTACTTC.

This clonotype was observed at least ten times. DNA of the CDR3: TGCGCCAGCAGCCTCGGGACAGGGATGGAAAAACTGTTTTTT. This codes for CASSLGTGMEKLFF. The chain combines TRBV5-1 with TRBJ1-4; TRBD1 aligns across 9 bases. The junction had 6 bases not matched to a gene; V was cut back by 4 bases and J by 8 bases. Germline V gives CDR1 SGHRS, CDR2 YFSETQ. There are 14 residues in the CDR3.

This clonotype showed up many times. The CDR3 DNA reads as TGCGCCAGCAGCCAAGATAGGGCAGGGAGATCGTACTTC. Translating it yields CASSQDRAGRSYF. The rearrangement links TRBV4-1 to TRBJ2-7; D is possibly TRBD1 or TRBD2 (5 bases each). V dropped 0 bases and J dropped 12 bases, with 15 bases sitting between them. There are 13 residues in the CDR3. Germline V lookup: CDR1 MGHRA, CDR2 YSYEKL.

The table lists this clonotype with many counts. The chain joins TRBV20-1 to TRBJ2-3; perhaps TRBD2 as D (6 bases). V was clipped by 3 bases and J by 5 bases, with 12 bases between them. Germline loops: CDR1 DFQATT, CDR2 SNEGSKA (reference sequence). This CDR3 has 13 residues. CDR3 coding DNA: TGCAGTGCTAGGCGACTAGAAGGAGATACGCAGTATTTT. This encodes CSARRLEGDTQYF.

This clonotype has ten or more counts. V gene TRBV28 combines with J gene TRBJ2-2, with D possibly being TRBD2 (5 bases). Trimming stripped 6 bases from V and 1 base from J, with 12 bases between. The CDR3 length is 15 residues. CDR1 is MDHEN and CDR2 is SYDVKM in the germline V gene. This CDR3 is CASRPSSGNTGELFF. As DNA, the CDR3 is TGTGCCAGCAGACCGTCCAGCGGGAACACCGGGGAGCTGTTTTTT.

This clonotype was detected many times. V is TRBV6-2 or TRBV6-3 and J is TRBJ1-6, with D unclear. Trimming stripped 7 bases from V and 8 bases from J, with 15 bases between. CDR3 size: 14 residues. Germline CDR1 is MNHEY and CDR2 is SVGEGT. The CDR3 region is CASKTRQAHSPLHF. DNA of the CDR3: TGTGCCAGCAAAACAAGACAAGCCCATTCACCCCTCCACTTT.

This clonotype was found many times. The chain couples TRBV5-1 to TRBJ1-2; D not certain. The V gene lost 1 base and the J gene lost 5 bases, with 9 bases spanning the gap. The CDR3 is 13 residues long. Germline assignment: CDR1 SGHRS and CDR2 YFSETQ. The CDR3 spells CASSLLRSYGYTF. The CDR3 DNA sequence: TGCGCCAGCAGCTTGCTCCGGAGTTATGGCTACACCTTC.

This clonotype was recorded only once. J is TRBJ2-5 and V is TRBV18, with 7 bases lining up with TRBD1. The germline CDR1 and CDR2 sequences are KGHSH and LQKENI. Losses at the gene ends were 4 bases for V and 3 bases for J; bases not matched to a gene: 8. There are 15 residues in the CDR3. The CDR3 nucleotides read TGTGCCAGCTCACAGTCTATAGGGGGCGAAGAGACCCAGTACTTC. This gives the protein CASSQSIGGEETQYF.

This clonotype was seen repeatedly, ten times or more. The rearrangement uses TRBV27 and TRBJ1-1; D gene ambiguous. CDR1 is MNHEY and CDR2 is SMNVEV in the germline V gene (reference sequence). Trimming removed 5 bases from V and 3 bases from J, with 19 bases in between. The CDR3 contains 16 residues. As DNA, the CDR3 is TGTGCCAGCAGTAATTCCCCGGGGAGGGCCGACACTGAAGCTTTCTTT. The encoded protein is CASSNSPGRADTEAFF.

This clonotype has a handful of counts. V gene TRBV18 combines with J gene TRBJ2-2; TRBD1 matches 8 bases. V shed 2 bases and J 6 bases; nucleotides not matched to a gene: 2. Germline V gene lookup returns CDR1 KGHSH and CDR2 LQKENI. The CDR3 has 14 amino acids. The CDR3 sequence: CASSPDRGAGELFF. In nucleotides, the CDR3 is TGTGCCAGCTCACCAGACAGGGGAGCCGGGGAGCTGTTTTTT.

This clonotype was seen repeatedly, ten times or more. The chain recombines TRBV20-1 with TRBJ2-3, with D perhaps matching TRBD1 (6 bases). Germline V gives CDR1 DFQATT, CDR2 SNEGSKA (reference sequence). This CDR3 has 14 amino acids. Trimming cost V 3 bases and J 3 bases, with 13 bases left between them. The chain's CDR3 is CSARGTPGTDTQYF. CDR3 sequence (DNA): TGCAGTGCTAGGGGGACACCGGGAACAGATACGCAGTATTTT.

This clonotype has ten or more counts. J is TRBJ2-7 and V is TRBV7-2; 9 bases agree with TRBD1. The germline V gene encodes CDR1 SGHTA and CDR2 FQGNSA. Trimming cost V 2 bases and J 3 bases; bases outside gene matches: 5. This CDR3 comprises 15 residues. The chain's CDR3 is CASSLTGTGFYEQYF. DNA for the CDR3: TGTGCCAGCAGCTTAACCGGGACAGGGTTCTACGAGCAGTACTTC.